These 4 T cell receptor beta chains were sequenced from one sample in a study of shared clonotypes between healthy human individuals. Assay used: immunoSEQ multiplex PCR; TCRdb lists only in-frame clones, some missing. Among roughly 2.5 million clones listed, more than 80% were seen once. Material for sequencing was naive CD4+ T cells sorted from blood. The subset: CD45RA+ positively selected. Receptor source: a young man in good health.

The table lists this clone with a few counts. This sequence joins TRBV2 and TRBJ1-6; 7 bases map to TRBD1. Germline-derived CDR1 and CDR2 are SNHLY and FYNNEI. The CDR3 consists of 16 residues. V lost 4 bases, J lost 5 bases, and 8 bases stayed unmatched. The CDR3: CASSAQGTSNNSPLHF. The CDR3 coding sequence is TGTGCCAGCAGTGCACAGGGGACCAGTAATAATTCACCCCTCCACTTT.

The chain recombines TRBV25-1 with TRBJ2-1, with 12 positions matching TRBD1. The CDR3 loop spans 16 amino acids. J gave up 7 bases and V 3 bases, and 7 bases lay outside the gene matches. CDR1 and CDR2 (germline): MGHDK, SYGVNS. CDR3 coding DNA: TGTGCCAGCAGTGAGCCTGGGACAGGGGGCCCAAATGAGCAGTTCTTC. This codes for CASSEPGTGGPNEQFF.

The J gene is TRBJ2-7, the V gene TRBV10-3; unclear D gene. There are 13 residues in the CDR3. V gave up 0 bases and J gave up 7 bases, with 10 bases separating them. The germline CDR1 and CDR2 sequences are ENHRY and SYGVKD. The CDR3 bases are TGTGCCATCAGTGAGTCCATCATGCGGGAGCAGTACTTC. Residues: CAISESIMREQYF.

The chain recombines TRBV10-3 with TRBJ1-1; tentative D call: TRBD1 (6 bases). This CDR3 comprises 17 residues. Trimming took off 3 bases at V and 4 bases at J, with 21 bases between the two ends. CDR1 and CDR2 (germline): ENHRY, SYGVKD. CDR3 DNA: TGTGCCATCAGTGAAGTTAAGTGGGGGCGGATGAGCACTGAAGCTTTCTTT. Its translation is CAISEVKWGRMSTEAFF.